The clone carrying this T cell receptor (beta chain) was recorded only once. The data derive from a study of shared clonotypes between healthy human individuals. The CDR3 spans 14 residues. Germline trimming cut 6 bases from V and 7 bases from J; bases unmatched to any gene: 10. The germline V gene has CDR1 MDHEN and CDR2 SYDVKM. Method: immunoSEQ multiplex PCR; TCRdb's copy keeps in-frame clones and lacks some. The data contain roughly 2.1 million clones, about 92% of them singletons. CD45RO-negative, CCR7-positively selected cells formed the naive CD8 fraction, excluding terminally differentiated effector memory CD45RA+ cells.

Input material: naive CD8+ T cells from PBMCs. The chain joins TRBV28 to TRBJ1-1; 8 bases fit TRBD1. The sequence came from a young man in good health. Some clones in this sample may be carry-over from other donors' samples. CDR3 bases: TGTGCCAGCAGCTCACTTGGACAGGGATATGAAGCTTTCTTT. It yields the protein CASSSLGQGYEAFF.